This TCR beta chain appears in the sequencing data of a study of blood T cell repertoires in COVID-19 (dated by TCRdb to about 2020). Context from the whole study: Collaborator samples came from the United States, Italy and Spain and covered acute and convalescent phases of COVID-19. The prospective study material was composed of cDNA or gDNA derived from T cells, B-cell-depleted T cells, or PBMCs. Deeply sampled blood TCRbeta repertoires from subjects exposed to, actively infected with, or recovered from COVID-19 were included in the dataset. The repertoires were made available in a free public database intended to serve as a resource for research on the immune response to SARS-CoV-2. The samples were drawn from two sources: the first 160 participants of the ongoing ImmuneRACE study, and some 1,300 subjects contributed by 6 global collaborators. Sample metadata almost always included a de-identified subject ID, COVID-19 status, age in years and sex. Where available, HLA class I and class II types were obtained from metadata supplied by the sample provider rather than from assay-based typing. Study-level results and caveats: The quantity of clinical and demographic metadata differed by source and by participant and was supplied without curation.

The immunoSEQ Assay, a bias-controlled multiplex PCR, was used to amplify TCRbeta CDR3 regions from genomic DNA. As for how the authors treated the data: The number of nucleated cells in each sample was estimated from the amplification of reference gene primers within the assay. Sequence reads were collapsed and filtered to measure the absolute abundance of every unique TCRbeta CDR3 rearrangement. For each sample, productive Simpson clonality was calculated as the square root of Simpson's diversity index over productive rearrangements. TCRdb took over this immuneACCESS table, retaining in-frame rearrangements with V and J assigned. Such tables are incomplete; in checked studies, under half of the missing clones stem from an unresolved V gene, and the remainder is unexplained. V and J calls and clone size follow that table, whereas D and trimming were derived from the DNA. A total of some 350,000 clones appear in this sample, 70% to 90% of them only once. 2.5% to 3.5% of the sample is in the top ten clones.

Whole blood was collected in K2EDTA tubes by collaborating institutions according to the institutions' own protocols. Collaborator samples were shipped for TCRbeta analysis as frozen whole blood, isolated PBMCs, or DNA extracted from either sample type. With regard to this clone: The specificity of this receptor is unknown. Base qualities are not at hand, and no much larger clone is one base apart.

CDR1 and CDR2 are read off the germline V gene as MGHRA and YSYEKL. From its cysteine to its phenylalanine, the CDR3 spans 17 amino acids. Left in the record is the CDR3 DNA by itself, 51 bases read in frame from the first base. The junction carries 18 bases between V and J, which are trimmed by 6 bases and 0 bases respectively. This chain joins TRBV4-1 to TRBJ1-5; possibly the D gene is TRBD1, per 6 matching bases. This clonotype was sampled from a human donor in a cohort sampled during active COVID-19. Source material: peripheral blood. The nucleotide sequence is given as TGCGCCAGCAGATCGGTAGGACAGAGTGTTAGCAATCAGCCCCAGCATTTT. This yields the protein CASRSVGQSVSNQPQHF.